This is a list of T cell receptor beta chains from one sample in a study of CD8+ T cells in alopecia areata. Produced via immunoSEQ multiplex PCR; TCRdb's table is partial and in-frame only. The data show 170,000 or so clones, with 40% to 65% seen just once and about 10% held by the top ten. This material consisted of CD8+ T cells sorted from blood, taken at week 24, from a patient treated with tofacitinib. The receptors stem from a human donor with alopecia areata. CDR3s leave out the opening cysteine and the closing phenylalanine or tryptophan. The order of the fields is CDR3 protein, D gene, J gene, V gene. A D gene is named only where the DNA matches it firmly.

CDR3: ASSLMSNEQF
D: .
J: TRBJ2-1
V: TRBV5-6

CDR3: AWSHGTALNNEQF
D: .
J: TRBJ2-1
V: TRBV30

CDR3: ASSPTGASTDTQY
D: TRBD1
J: TRBJ2-3
V: TRBV13

CDR3: ASSLVKDFPDTQY
D: .
J: TRBJ2-3
V: TRBV7-2

CDR3: ASSYEQGTYEQY
D: TRBD1
J: TRBJ2-7
V: TRBV6-5

CDR3: ASSQASGEYNEQF
D: TRBD2
J: TRBJ2-1
V: TRBV4-1

CDR3: ASSSWTSGASYNEQF
D: TRBD2
J: TRBJ2-1
V: TRBV5-6

CDR3: ASSYLFSGANVLT
D: .
J: TRBJ2-6
V: TRBV6-5

CDR3: ASKAREGDYNEQF
D: .
J: TRBJ2-1
V: TRBV6-5

CDR3: SVDWGGTEAF
D: .
J: TRBJ1-1
V: TRBV29-1

CDR3: SVEGRADYGYT
D: .
J: TRBJ1-2
V: TRBV29-1

CDR3: SVETRVTYGYT
D: .
J: TRBJ1-2
V: TRBV29-1

CDR3: ASSIAPENIQY
D: .
J: TRBJ2-4
V: TRBV13

CDR3: ASSSTPEQY
D: .
J: TRBJ2-7
V: TRBV11-2

CDR3: ASSVRDRGFYEQY
D: TRBD1
J: TRBJ2-7
V: TRBV9

CDR3: ASSLRSANTGELF
D: .
J: TRBJ2-2
V: TRBV7-9

CDR3: SVDSSVGAAYGYT
D: .
J: TRBJ1-2
V: TRBV29-1

CDR3: ASSELTHRDKKKNYGYT
D: .
J: TRBJ1-2
V: TRBV10-2

CDR3: ASRPGQDNSPLH
D: TRBD1
J: TRBJ1-6
V: TRBV5-1

CDR3: ASCFWGSTDTQY
D: .
J: TRBJ2-3
V: TRBV6-6